Listed below are T cell receptor beta chains from one sample, sequenced in a study of blood T cell repertoires in COVID-19. Clones were read by immunoSEQ multiplex PCR, and TCRdb kept only the in-frame ones, dropping some. The data show approximately 230,000 clones, 85% to 90% seen once. The specimen was PBMCs or T cells enriched from blood (not recorded which). These receptors all come from a man younger than 35 who had recovered from COVID-19. Both conserved end residues are part of each CDR3. A D gene is named only where the DNA matches it firmly. Clone size, where shown, is once, few, many, or a class for clones that have expanded.

NA | NA | TRBJ2-7 | 16 | TRBV7-6 | CASSLETASRPYEQYF | TGTGCCAGCAGCTTAGAAACGGCCTCGAGGCCCTACGAGCAGTACTTC
NA | NA | TRBJ2-3 | 15 | TRBV19 | CASSAPDRGGDTQYF | TGTGCCAGTAGTGCCCCGGACCGAGGGGGAGATACGCAGTATTTT
NA | NA | TRBJ2-2 | 12 | TRBV2 | CASRQGAGELFF | TGTGCCAGCAGGCAGGGTGCCGGGGAGCTGTTTTTT
TRBD2 | NA | TRBJ2-1 | 16 | TRBV7-9 | CASSLEGLAGYNEQFF | TGTGCCAGCAGCTTAGAGGGACTAGCGGGATACAATGAGCAGTTCTTC
NA | many | TRBJ2-3 | 14 | TRBV19 | CASSLPTRTDTQYF | TGTGCCAGTAGTCTGCCGACTAGGACAGATACGCAGTATTTT
NA | NA | TRBJ2-2 | 16 | TRBV19 | CASSPGLLPTTGELFF | TGTGCCAGTAGTCCGGGACTCCTGCCTACAACCGGGGAGCTGTTTTTT
TRBD2 | NA | TRBJ2-5 | 16 | TRBV19 | CASSRFLREGKETQYF | TGTGCCAGTAGCCGTTTTCTTCGGGAGGGCAAAGAGACCCAGTACTTC
NA | NA | TRBJ1-3 | 16 | TRBV7-6 | CASSPRQSHSGNTIYF | TGTGCCAGCAGCCCCCGACAGTCCCACTCTGGAAACACCATATATTTT
TRBD1 | NA | TRBJ1-1 | 16 | TRBV28 | CASKSQGLGMNTEAFF | TGTGCCAGCAAATCACAGGGGCTGGGAATGAACACTGAAGCTTTCTTT
TRBD1 | NA | TRBJ1-2 | 15 | TRBV7-2 | CASSVPGQGHYGYTF | TGTGCCAGCAGCGTTCCGGGACAGGGGCACTATGGCTACACCTTC
TRBD2 | NA | TRBJ2-1 | 14 | TRBV6-1 | CASSEAGLANEQFF | TGTGCCAGCAGTGAAGCCGGACTAGCGAATGAGCAGTTCTTC
NA | once | TRBJ1-5 | 15 | TRBV19 | CASRPPGHSNQPQHF | TGTGCCAGTAGACCCCCGGGACATAGCAATCAGCCCCAGCATTTT
TRBD2 | NA | TRBJ2-7 | 14 | TRBV18 | CASSPVGEGREQYF | TGTGCCAGCTCACCAGTGGGGGAGGGACGCGAGCAGTACTTC
NA | NA | TRBJ2-2 | 15 | TRBV5-5 | CASSGQIANTGELFF | TGTGCCAGCAGTGGACAGATCGCGAACACCGGGGAGCTGTTTTTT
TRBD1 | NA | TRBJ1-1 | 17 | TRBV5-5 | CASSLNRQGPSYPEAFF | TGTGCCAGCAGCTTGAATCGACAGGGGCCATCGTATCCTGAAGCTTTCTTT
TRBD2 | NA | TRBJ2-2 | 17 | TRBV5-1 | CASSLGVVLAGVGELFF | TGCGCCAGCAGCTTGGGCGTTGTGCTAGCGGGAGTGGGGGAGCTGTTTTTT
TRBD1 | NA | TRBJ1-5 | 16 | TRBV7-2 | CASSFSGTGGGQPQHF | TGTGCCAGCAGCTTCTCCGGGACAGGGGGCGGGCAGCCCCAGCATTTT
NA | few | TRBJ2-5 | 14 | TRBV19 | CASSSDRLGETQYF | TGTGCCAGTAGCTCAGACAGACTGGGTGAGACCCAGTACTTC
TRBD1 | NA | TRBJ2-5 | 15 | TRBV24-1 | CATSERQGPQETQYF | TGTGCCACCAGTGAGAGACAGGGGCCCCAAGAGACCCAGTACTTC
TRBD2 | NA | TRBJ2-1 | 13 | TRBV19 | CASSMVAGEEQFF | TGTGCCAGTAGTATGGTAGCGGGAGAAGAGCAGTTCTTC
NA | NA | TRBJ1-1 | 14 | TRBV6-5 | CASSYDRLNTEAFF | TGTGCCAGCAGTTACGACAGGTTGAACACTGAAGCTTTCTTT
NA | few | TRBJ1-4 | 16 | TRBV15 | CATSGNSRATNEKLFF | TGTGCCACCAGCGGAAACAGTCGTGCTACTAATGAAAAACTGTTTTTT
TRBD1 | NA | TRBJ1-2 | 16 | TRBV5-3 | CARSCPGQGINYGYTF | TGTGCCAGAAGCTGTCCGGGACAGGGTATTAACTATGGCTACACCTTC
NA | NA | TRBJ1-3 | 15 | TRBV18 | CASSPPAQAGNTIYF | TGTGCCAGCTCACCACCGGCCCAGGCGGGAAACACCATATATTTT
NA | NA | TRBJ2-5 | 14 | TRBV5-1 | CASSLVSLEETQYF | TGCGCCAGCAGCTTGGTATCTCTAGAAGAGACCCAGTACTTC
NA | NA | TRBJ2-1 | 14 | TRBV15 | CATSSGRIGNEQFF | TGTGCCACCAGCAGCGGGAGAATAGGGAATGAGCAGTTCTTC
NA | NA | TRBJ1-5 | 13 | TRBV28 | CASSRTGNQPQHF | TGTGCCAGCAGCCGCACGGGCAATCAGCCCCAGCATTTT
NA | NA | TRBJ1-3 | 14 | TRBV6-5 | CASSYLGQGNTIYF | TGTGCCAGCAGTTATCTGGGCCAGGGAAACACCATATATTTT
NA | NA | TRBJ1-3 | 13 | TRBV12-3/TRBV12-4 | CAAQAYSGNTIYF | TGTGCCGCCCAGGCGTACTCTGGAAACACCATATATTTT
TRBD1 | NA | TRBJ1-1 | 15 | TRBV7-9 | CASSSPRGSVTEAFF | TGTGCCAGCAGCTCGCCCAGGGGGAGTGTCACTGAAGCTTTCTTT
NA | NA | TRBJ1-5 | 16 | TRBV19 | CASRKRTDQGNQPQHF | TGTGCCAGTAGGAAAAGGACAGACCAAGGCAATCAGCCCCAGCATTTT
NA | NA | TRBJ1-1 | 12 | TRBV7-8 | CASRDRISEAFF | TGTGCCAGCAGGGACAGAATCTCTGAAGCTTTCTTT